This TCR beta chain stems from a study of T cells in Graves' hyperthyroidism and ophthalmopathy. About the research overall: Peripheral blood draws took place at initial diagnosis, ahead of any treatment.

What was amplified from RNA transcripts were TCR beta CDR3 regions. With the HTBI primer set, the TCR CDR3 went through a first round of RT-PCR. From the multiplex PCR reads, TCRdb called clonotypes with MiXCR, one entry per CDR3 protein. The table includes some 180,000 distinct CDR3 sequences, around 17% detected once. Trimming pared 5 bases from V and 1 base from J, leaving 7 bases between. Looked up from germline, CDR1 is MNHNS and CDR2 is SASEGT. The CDR3 is 13 residues long. This clonotype has a handful of counts. Antigen specificity is unknown. Whole-study findings and limits: Clonotypes that were expanded in thyroid above 0.001 mostly appeared in blood too.

Hyperthyroidism of Graves' type that showed no ophthalmopathy progression within 18 months was stable. The clonotype comes from a woman aged 45 to 65 with Graves' hyperthyroidism. J is TRBJ2-3 and V is TRBV6-1; the D gene is possibly TRBD2 (5 bases). The sequencing sample was made of blood. CDR3 amino acids: CASSMRGTDTQYF. The CDR3 bases are TGTGCCAGCAGTATGAGGGGCACAGATACGCAGTATTTT.